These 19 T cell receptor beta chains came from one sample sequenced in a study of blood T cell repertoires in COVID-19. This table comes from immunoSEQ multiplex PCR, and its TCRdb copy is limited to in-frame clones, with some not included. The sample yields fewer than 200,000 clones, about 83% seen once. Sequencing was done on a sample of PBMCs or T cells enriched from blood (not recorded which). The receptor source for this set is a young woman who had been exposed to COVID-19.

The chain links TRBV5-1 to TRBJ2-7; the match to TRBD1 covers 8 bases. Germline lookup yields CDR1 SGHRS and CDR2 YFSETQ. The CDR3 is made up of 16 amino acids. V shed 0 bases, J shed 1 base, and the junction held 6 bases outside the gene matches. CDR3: CASSLAGQVGSYEQYF. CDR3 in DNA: TGCGCCAGCAGCTTGGCGGGACAGGTGGGTTCCTACGAGCAGTACTTC.

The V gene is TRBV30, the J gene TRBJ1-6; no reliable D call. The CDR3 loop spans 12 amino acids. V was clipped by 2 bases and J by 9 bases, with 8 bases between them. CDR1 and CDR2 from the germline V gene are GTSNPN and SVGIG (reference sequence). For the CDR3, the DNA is TGTGCCTGGAGTCCTAAGATTTCACCCCTCCACTTT. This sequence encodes CAWSPKISPLHF.

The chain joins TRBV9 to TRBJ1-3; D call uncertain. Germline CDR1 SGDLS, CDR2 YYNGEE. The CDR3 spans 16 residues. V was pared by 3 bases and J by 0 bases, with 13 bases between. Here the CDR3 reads CASSAPEASSGNTIYF. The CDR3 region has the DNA TGTGCCAGCAGCGCCCCGGAGGCGAGCTCTGGAAACACCATATATTTT.

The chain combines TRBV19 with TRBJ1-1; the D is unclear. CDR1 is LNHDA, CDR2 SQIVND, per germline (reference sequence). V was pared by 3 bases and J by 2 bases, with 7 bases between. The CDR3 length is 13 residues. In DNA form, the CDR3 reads TGTGCCAGTAGTATCACACCAAACACTGAAGCTTTCTTT. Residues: CASSITPNTEAFF. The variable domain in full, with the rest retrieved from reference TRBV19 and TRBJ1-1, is DGGITQSPKYLFRKEGQNVTLSCEQNLNHDAMYWYRQDPGQGLRLIYYSQIVNDFQKGDIAEGYSVSREKKESFPLTVTSAQKNPTAFYLCASSITPNTEAFFGQGTRLTVV.

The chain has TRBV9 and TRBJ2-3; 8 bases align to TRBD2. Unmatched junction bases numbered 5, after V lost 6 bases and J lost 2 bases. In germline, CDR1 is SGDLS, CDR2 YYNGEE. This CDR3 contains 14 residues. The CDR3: CASNLAGYTDTQYF. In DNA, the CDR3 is TGTGCCAGCAACTTAGCGGGGTACACAGATACGCAGTATTTT.

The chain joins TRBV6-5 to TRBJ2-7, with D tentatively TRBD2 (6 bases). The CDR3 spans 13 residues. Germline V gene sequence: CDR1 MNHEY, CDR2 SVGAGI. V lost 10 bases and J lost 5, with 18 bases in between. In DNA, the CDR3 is TGTGCCATCAATCGTCCGGGCGGGGACGAGCAGTACTTC. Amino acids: CAINRPGGDEQYF.

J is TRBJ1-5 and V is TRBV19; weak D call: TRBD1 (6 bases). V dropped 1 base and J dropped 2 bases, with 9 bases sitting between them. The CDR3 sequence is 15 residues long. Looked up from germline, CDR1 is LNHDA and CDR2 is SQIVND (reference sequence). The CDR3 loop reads CASSIAGGGNQPQHF. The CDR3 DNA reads TGTGCCAGTAGTATAGCTGGGGGCGGCAATCAGCCCCAGCATTTT.

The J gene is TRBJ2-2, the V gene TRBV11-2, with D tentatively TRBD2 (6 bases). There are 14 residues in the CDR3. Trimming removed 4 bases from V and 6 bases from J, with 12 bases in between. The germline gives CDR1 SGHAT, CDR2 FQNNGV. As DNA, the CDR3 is TGTGCCAGCAGCTCCCGCTCGGGGGCCGGGGAGCTGTTTTTT. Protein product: CASSSRSGAGELFF.

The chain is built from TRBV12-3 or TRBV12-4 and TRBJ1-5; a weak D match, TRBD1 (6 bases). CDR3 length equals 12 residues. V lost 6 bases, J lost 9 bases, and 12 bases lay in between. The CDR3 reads CASSLGQSPQHF. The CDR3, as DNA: TGTGCCAGCAGCCTAGGACAGTCGCCCCAGCATTTT.

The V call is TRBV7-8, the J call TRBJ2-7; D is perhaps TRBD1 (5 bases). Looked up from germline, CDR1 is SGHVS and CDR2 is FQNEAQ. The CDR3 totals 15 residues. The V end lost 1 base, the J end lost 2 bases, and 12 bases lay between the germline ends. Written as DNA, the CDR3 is TGTGCCAGCAGCTTAGTCAGTGGACACGCCTACGAGCAGTACTTC. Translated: CASSLVSGHAYEQYF.

CDR3 sequence: CASSQAGWNEQFF. The DNA for the CDR3 is TGTGCCAGCAGCCAAGCGGGGTGGAATGAGCAGTTCTTC. The chain uses TRBV4-2 and TRBJ2-1; a weak D match, TRBD2 (5 bases). V was pared by 1 base and J by 7 bases, with 8 bases between. CDR3 length equals 13 residues. Germline CDR1 reads LGHNA; CDR2 reads YNFKEQ.

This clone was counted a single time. This chain's CDR3 is CASSINGGDVESYTF. The CDR3, as DNA: TGTGCCAGTAGTATCAATGGGGGGGACGTAGAGAGCTACACCTTC. The genes are TRBV19 and TRBJ1-2; tentatively, D is TRBD1 (5 bases). The length of the CDR3 is 15 residues. Deletions cut 3 bases from V and 9 bases from J, with 20 bases between. The V gene's germline CDR1 is LNHDA and CDR2 SQIVND (reference sequence).

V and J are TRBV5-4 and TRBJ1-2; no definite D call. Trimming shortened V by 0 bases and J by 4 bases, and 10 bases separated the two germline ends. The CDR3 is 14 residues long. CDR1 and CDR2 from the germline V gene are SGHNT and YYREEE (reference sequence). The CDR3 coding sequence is TGTGCCAGCAGCTTGGATGGGGAGGGCTATGGCTACACCTTC. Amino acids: CASSLDGEGYGYTF.

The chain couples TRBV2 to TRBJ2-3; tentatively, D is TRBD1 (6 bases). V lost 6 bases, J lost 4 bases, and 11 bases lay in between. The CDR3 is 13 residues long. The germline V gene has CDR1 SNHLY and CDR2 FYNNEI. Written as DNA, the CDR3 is TGTGCCAGCAGGGAGAACAGGGCAGATACGCAGTATTTT. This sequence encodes CASRENRADTQYF.

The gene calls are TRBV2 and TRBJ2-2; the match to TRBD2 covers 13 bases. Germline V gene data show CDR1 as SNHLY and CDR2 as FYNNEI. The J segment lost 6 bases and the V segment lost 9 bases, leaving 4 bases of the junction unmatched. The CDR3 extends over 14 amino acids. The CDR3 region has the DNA TGTGCCAGGCAAGGACTAGCGGGGGCCGGGGAGCTGTTTTTT. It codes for CARQGLAGAGELFF.

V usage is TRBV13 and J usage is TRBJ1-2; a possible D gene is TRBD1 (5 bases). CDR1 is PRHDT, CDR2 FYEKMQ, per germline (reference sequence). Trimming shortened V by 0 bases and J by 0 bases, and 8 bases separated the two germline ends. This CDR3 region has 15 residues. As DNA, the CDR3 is TGTGCCAGCAGCTTAGGCAGGGTAGCTAACTATGGCTACACCTTC. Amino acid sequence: CASSLGRVANYGYTF.

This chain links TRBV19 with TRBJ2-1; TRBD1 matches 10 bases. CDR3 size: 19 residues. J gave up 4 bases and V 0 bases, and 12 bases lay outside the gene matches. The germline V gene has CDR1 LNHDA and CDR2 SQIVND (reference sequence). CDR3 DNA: TGTGCCAGTAGTATAGATAAAACCGGGACAGGGGTCCCTTACAATGAGCAGTTCTTC. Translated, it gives CASSIDKTGTGVPYNEQFF.

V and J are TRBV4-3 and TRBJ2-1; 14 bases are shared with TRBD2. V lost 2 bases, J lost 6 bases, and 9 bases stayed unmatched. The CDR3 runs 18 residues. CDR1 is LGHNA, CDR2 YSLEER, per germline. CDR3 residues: CASSQRTSGGPPGNEQFF. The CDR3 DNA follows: TGCGCCAGCAGCCAAAGGACTAGCGGGGGGCCGCCGGGCAATGAGCAGTTCTTC.

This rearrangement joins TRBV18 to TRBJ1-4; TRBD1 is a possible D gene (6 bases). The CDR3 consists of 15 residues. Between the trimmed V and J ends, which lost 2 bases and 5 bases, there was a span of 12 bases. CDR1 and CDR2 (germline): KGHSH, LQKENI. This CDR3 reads CASSPGGHLNEKLFF. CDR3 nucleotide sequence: TGTGCCAGCTCACCAGGGGGACACCTCAATGAAAAACTGTTTTTT.